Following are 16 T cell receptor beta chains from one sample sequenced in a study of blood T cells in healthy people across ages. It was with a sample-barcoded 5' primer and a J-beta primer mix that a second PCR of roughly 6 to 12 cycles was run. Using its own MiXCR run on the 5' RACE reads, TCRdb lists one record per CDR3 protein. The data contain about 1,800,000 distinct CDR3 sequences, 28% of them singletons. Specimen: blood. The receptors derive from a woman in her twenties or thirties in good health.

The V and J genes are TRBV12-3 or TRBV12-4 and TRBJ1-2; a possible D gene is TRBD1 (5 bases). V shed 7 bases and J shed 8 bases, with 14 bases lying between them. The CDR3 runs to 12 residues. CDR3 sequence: CASTYSGSGYTF. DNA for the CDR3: TGTGCCAGCACCTATTCAGGGTCGGGCTACACCTTC.

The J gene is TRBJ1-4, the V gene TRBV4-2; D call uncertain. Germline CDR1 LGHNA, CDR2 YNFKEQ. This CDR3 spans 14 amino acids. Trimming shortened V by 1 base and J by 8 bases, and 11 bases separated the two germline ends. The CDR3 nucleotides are TGTGCCAGCAGCCAAGTCGTGGAAAGGGAAAAACTGTTTTTT. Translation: CASSQVVEREKLFF.

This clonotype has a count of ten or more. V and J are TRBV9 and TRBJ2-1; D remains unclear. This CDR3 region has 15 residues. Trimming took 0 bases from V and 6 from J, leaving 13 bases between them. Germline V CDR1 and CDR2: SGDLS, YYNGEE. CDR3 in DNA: TGTGCCAGCAGCGTAGGCCCAATAACGACCAATGAGCAGTTCTTC. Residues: CASSVGPITTNEQFF.

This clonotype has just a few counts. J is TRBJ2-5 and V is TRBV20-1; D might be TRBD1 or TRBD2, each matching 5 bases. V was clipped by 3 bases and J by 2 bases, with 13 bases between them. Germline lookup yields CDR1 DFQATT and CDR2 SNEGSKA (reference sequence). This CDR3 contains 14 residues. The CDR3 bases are TGCAGTGCTAGCCTTTTCGGGGCTCAAGAGACCCAGTACTTC. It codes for CSASLFGAQETQYF.

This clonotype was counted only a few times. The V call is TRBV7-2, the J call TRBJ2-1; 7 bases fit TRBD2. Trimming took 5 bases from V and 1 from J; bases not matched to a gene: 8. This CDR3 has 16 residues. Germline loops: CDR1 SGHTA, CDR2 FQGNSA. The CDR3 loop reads CASSPTMGGSYNEQFF. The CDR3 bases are TGTGCCAGCAGCCCGACGATGGGGGGGTCCTACAATGAGCAGTTCTTC.

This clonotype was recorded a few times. The CDR3 sequence is CASSSGRDLGINYGYTF. CDR3 nucleotide sequence: TGTGCCAGCAGCTCGGGACGGGACCTGGGGATTAACTATGGCTACACCTTC. The V and J genes are TRBV7-9 and TRBJ1-2; possibly TRBD1 for D (5 bases). The CDR3 runs 17 residues. Deletions cut 4 bases from V and 1 base from J, with 19 bases between. The germline gives CDR1 SEHNR, CDR2 FQNEAQ (reference sequence).

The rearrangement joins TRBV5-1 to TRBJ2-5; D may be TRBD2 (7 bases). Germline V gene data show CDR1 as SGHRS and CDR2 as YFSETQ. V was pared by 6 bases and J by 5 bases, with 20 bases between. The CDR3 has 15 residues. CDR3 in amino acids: CASTFRRGAEETQYF. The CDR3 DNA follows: TGCGCCAGCACCTTCCGACGGGGGGCGGAGGAGACCCAGTACTTC.

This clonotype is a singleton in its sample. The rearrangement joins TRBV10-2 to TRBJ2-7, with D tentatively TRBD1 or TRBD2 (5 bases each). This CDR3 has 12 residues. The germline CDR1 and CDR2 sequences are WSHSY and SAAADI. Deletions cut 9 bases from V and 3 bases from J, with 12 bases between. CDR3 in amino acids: CASRDLDYEQYF. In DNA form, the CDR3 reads TGCGCCAGTCGGGACCTCGACTACGAGCAGTACTTC.

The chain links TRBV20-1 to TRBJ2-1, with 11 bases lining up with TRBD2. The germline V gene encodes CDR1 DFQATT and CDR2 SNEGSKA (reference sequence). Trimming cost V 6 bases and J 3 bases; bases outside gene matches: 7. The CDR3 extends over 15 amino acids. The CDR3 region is CSARGLAEFYNEQFF. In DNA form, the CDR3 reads TGCAGTGCAAGGGGACTAGCGGAGTTCTACAATGAGCAGTTCTTC.

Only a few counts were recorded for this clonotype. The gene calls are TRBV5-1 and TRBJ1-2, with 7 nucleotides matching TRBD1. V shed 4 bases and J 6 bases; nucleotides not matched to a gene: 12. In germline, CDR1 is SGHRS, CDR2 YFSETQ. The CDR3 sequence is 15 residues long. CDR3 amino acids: CASSRWAGGSDGYTF. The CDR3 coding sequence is TGCGCCAGCAGCCGGTGGGCAGGGGGGTCGGATGGCTACACCTTC.

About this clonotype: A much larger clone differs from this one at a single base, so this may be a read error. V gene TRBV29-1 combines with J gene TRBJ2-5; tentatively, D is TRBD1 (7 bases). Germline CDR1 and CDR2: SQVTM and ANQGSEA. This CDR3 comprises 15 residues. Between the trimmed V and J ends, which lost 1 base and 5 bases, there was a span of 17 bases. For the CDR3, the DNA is TGCAGCGTTGAAGGGCGGGACAGTACTTCGGAGACCCAGTACTTC. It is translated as CSVEGRDSTSETQYF.

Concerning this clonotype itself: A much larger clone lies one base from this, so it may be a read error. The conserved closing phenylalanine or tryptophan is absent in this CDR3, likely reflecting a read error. The CDR3 DNA sequence: TGCAGCGTTGTGACTAGCGGGGGGGCCAACATTCAGTACTGC. Protein: CSVVTSGGANIQYC. The chain combines TRBV29-1 with TRBJ2-4, with TRBD2 identical over 14 bases. The J segment lost 7 bases and the V segment lost 4 bases, leaving 3 bases of the junction unmatched. CDR1 and CDR2 from the germline V gene are SQVTM and ANQGSEA. This CDR3 is 14 amino acids long.

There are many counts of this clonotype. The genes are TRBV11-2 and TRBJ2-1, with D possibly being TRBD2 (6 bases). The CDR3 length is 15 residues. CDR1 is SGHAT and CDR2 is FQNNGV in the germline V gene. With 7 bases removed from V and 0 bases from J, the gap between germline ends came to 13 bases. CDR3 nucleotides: TGTGCCAGCACCCTGGGGGGTGGCTCCTACAATGAGCAGTTCTTC. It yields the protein CASTLGGGSYNEQFF.

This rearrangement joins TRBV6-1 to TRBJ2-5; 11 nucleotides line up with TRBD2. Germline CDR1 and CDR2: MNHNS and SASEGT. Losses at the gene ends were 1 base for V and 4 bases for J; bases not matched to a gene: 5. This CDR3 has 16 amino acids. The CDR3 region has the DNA TGTGCCAGCAGTGAAGATATAGCGGGGGGGCGAGAGACCCAGTACTTC. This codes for CASSEDIAGGRETQYF.

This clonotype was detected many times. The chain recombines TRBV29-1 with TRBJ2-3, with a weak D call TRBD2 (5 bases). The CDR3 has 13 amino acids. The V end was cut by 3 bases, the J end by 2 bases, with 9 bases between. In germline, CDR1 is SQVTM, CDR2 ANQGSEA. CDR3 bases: TGCAGCGTTGAGCTGGACTCCACAGATACGCAGTATTTT. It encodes CSVELDSTDTQYF.

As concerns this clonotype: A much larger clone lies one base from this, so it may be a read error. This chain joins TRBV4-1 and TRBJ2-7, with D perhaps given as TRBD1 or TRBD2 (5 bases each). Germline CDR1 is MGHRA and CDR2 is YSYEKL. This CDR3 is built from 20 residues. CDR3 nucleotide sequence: TGCGCCAGCAGCCACGAAACCCAAGGGGAGCGGCTAAGGTCCTACTACGGGCAGTACTTC. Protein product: CASSHETQGERLRSYYGQYF.